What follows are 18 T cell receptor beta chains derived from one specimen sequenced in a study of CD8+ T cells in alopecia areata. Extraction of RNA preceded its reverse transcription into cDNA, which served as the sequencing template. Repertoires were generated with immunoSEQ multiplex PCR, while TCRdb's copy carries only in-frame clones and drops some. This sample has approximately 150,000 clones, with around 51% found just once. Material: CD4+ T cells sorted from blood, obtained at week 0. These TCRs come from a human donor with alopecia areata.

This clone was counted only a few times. CDR3 sequence (DNA): TGTGCCAGCAGTGATTCGGGACAGGGGATGACCGGGGAGCTGTTTTTT. Residues: CASSDSGQGMTGELFF. This chain joins TRBV25-1 and TRBJ2-2, with 10 bases aligning to TRBD1. Germline CDR1 reads MGHDK; CDR2 reads SYGVNS. With V trimmed by 3 bases and J by 5 bases, 6 bases remained unmatched. This CDR3 has 16 residues.

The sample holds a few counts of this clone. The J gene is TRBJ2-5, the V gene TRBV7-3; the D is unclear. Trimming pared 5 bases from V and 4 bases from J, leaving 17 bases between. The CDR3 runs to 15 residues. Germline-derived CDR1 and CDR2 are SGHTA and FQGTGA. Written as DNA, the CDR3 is TGTGCCAGCAGCCTAGACCCCGGACCGGGAGAGACCCAGTACTTC. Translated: CASSLDPGPGETQYF.

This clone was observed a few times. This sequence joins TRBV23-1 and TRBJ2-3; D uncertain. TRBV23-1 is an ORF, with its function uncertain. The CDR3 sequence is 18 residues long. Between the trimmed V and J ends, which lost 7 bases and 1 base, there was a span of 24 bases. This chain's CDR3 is CASNPQVRLAERTDTQYF. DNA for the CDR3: TGCGCCAGCAACCCCCAAGTTAGGTTAGCAGAACGCACAGATACGCAGTATTTT.

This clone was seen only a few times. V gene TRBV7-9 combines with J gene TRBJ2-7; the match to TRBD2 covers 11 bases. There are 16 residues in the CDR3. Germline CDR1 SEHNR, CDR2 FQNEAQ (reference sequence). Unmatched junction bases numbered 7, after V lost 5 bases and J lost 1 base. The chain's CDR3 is CASSQTTSGSSYEQYF. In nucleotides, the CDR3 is TGTGCCAGCAGCCAGACTACTAGCGGGAGTTCCTACGAGCAGTACTTC.

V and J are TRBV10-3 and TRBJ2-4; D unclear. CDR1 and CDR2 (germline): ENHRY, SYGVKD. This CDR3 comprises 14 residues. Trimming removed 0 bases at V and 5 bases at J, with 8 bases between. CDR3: CAISESLLQNIQYF. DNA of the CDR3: TGTGCCATCAGTGAGTCCCTACTCCAAAACATTCAGTACTTC.

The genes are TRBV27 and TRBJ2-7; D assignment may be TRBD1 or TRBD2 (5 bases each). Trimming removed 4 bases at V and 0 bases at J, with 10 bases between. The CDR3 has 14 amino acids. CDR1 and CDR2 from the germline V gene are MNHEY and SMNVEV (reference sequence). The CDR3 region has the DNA TGTGCCAGCAGTTGGGACGGTGACTCCTACGAGCAGTACTTC. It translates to CASSWDGDSYEQYF.

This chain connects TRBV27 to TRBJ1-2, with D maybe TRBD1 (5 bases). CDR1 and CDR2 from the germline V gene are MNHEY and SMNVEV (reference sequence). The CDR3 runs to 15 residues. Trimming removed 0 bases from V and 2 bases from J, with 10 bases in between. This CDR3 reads CASSLSGRANYGYTF. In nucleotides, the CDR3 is TGTGCCAGCAGTTTATCGGGCAGGGCGAACTATGGCTACACCTTC.

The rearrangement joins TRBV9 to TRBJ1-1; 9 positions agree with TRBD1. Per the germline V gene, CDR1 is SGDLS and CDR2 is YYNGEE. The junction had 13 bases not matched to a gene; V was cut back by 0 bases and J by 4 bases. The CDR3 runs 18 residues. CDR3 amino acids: CASSVASGQGRIGTEAFF. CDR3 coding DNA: TGTGCCAGCAGCGTAGCTTCGGGACAGGGTAGGATCGGCACTGAAGCTTTCTTT.

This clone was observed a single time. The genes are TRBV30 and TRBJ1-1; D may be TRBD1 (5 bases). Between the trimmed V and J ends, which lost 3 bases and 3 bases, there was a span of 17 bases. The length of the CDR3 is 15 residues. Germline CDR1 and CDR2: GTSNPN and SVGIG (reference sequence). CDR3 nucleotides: TGTGCCTGGAGCAACAGACAGCGGTGGGACACTGAAGCTTTCTTT. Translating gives CAWSNRQRWDTEAFF. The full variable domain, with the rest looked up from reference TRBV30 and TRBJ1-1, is SQTIHQWPATLVQPVGSPLSLECTVEGTSNPNLYWYRQAAGRGLQLLFYSVGIGQISSEVPQNLSASRPQDRQFILSSKKLLLSDSGFYLCAWSNRQRWDTEAFFGQGTRLTVV.

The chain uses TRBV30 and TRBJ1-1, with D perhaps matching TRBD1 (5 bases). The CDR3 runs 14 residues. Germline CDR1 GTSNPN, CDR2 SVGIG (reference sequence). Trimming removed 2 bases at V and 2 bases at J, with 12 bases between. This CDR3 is CAWSSTAKNTEAFF. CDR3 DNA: TGTGCCTGGAGTTCGACAGCTAAAAACACTGAAGCTTTCTTT.

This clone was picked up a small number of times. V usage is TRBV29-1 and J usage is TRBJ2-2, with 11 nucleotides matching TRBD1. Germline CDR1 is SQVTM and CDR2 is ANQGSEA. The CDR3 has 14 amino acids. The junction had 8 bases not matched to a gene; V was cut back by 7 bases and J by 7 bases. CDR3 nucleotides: TGCAGCGGCTCCGGGACAGGGGGGAGCGGGGAGCTGTTTTTT. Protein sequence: CSGSGTGGSGELFF.

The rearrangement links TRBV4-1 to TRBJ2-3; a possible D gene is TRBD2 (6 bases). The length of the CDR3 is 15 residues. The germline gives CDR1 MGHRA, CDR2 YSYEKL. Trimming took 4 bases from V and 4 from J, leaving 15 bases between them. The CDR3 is CASSRGSGEADTQYF. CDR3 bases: TGCGCCAGCAGCCGAGGTTCGGGGGAGGCAGATACGCAGTATTTT.

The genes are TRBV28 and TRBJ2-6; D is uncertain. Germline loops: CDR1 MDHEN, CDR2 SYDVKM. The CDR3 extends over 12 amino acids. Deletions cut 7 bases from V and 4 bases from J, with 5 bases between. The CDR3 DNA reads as TGTGCCAGCACCACCGGGGCCAACGTCCTGACTTTC. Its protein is CASTTGANVLTF.

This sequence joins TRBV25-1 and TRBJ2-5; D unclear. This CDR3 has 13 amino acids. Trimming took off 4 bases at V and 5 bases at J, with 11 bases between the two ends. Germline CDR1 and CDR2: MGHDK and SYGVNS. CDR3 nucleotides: TGTGCCAGCAGTGGTGGTCGGCGGGAGACCCAGTACTTC. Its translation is CASSGGRRETQYF.

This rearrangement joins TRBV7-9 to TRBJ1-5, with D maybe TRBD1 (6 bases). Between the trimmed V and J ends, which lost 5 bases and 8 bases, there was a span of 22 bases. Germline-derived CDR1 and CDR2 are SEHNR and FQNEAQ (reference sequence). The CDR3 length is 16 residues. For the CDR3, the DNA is TGTGCCAGCAGCCCAGACTCAGGTGGAGGGGGGGAGCCCCAGCATTTT. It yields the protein CASSPDSGGGGEPQHF. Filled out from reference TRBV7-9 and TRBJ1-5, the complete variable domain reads DTGVSQNPRHKITKRGQNVTFRCDPISEHNRLYWYRQTLGQGPEFLTYFQNEAQLEKSRLLSDRFSAERPKGSFSTLEIQRTEQGDSAMYLCASSPDSGGGGEPQHFGDGTRLSIL.

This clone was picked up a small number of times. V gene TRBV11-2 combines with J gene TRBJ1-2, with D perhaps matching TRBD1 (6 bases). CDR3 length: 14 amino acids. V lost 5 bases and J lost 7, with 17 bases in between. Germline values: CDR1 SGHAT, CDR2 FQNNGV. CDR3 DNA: TGTGCCAGCAGCACAGGGATTGCAAGCGGTGGCTACACCTTC. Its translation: CASSTGIASGGYTF.

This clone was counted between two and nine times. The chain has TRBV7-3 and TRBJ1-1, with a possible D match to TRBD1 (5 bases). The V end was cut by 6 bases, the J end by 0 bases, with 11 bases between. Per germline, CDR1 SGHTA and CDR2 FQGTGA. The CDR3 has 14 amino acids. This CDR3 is CASRLDTMNTEAFF. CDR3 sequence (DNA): TGTGCCAGCAGACTGGACACGATGAACACTGAAGCTTTCTTT. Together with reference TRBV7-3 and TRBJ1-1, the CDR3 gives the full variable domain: GAGVSQTPSNKVTEKGKYVELRCDPISGHTALYWYRQSLGQGPEFLIYFQGTGAADDSGLPNDRFFAVRPEGSVSTLKIQRTERGDSAVYLCASRLDTMNTEAFFGQGTRLTVV.

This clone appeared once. The CDR3 DNA sequence: TGCAGCGTTGCGGACAGGGAAAAACTGTTTTTT. The encoded protein is CSVADREKLFF. V usage is TRBV29-1 and J usage is TRBJ1-4; 7 bases are a match to TRBD1. V gave up 4 bases and J gave up 8 bases; unmatched junction bases: 1. CDR3 size: 11 residues. The germline CDR1 and CDR2 sequences are SQVTM and ANQGSEA.